The rows below give T cell receptor beta chains drawn from one sample of a study of response to subunit inactivated influenza vaccine. One entry per CDR3 protein, called by TCRdb with MiXCR from the RT-PCR reads. The sample lists approximately 700,000 distinct CDR3 sequences; approximately 15% were seen once. This material consisted of PBMCs from blood, taken about 13 days after vaccination. Receptors originate from a man in his fifties or sixties who received an inactivated influenza vaccine. The CDR3 runs from the conserved cysteine through the conserved F or W. A D gene is named only where the DNA matches it firmly. Size is omitted from some rows. Given values are once, few, many or a class for expanded clones.

16 TRBJ2-1 few TRBV24-1 TRBD1 CATSDHGQGPYNEQFF TGTGCCACCAGTGACCACGGACAGGGACCATACAATGAGCAGTTCTTC
15 TRBJ2-7 . TRBV6-5 . CASSYFGSLTYEQYF TGTGCCAGCAGTTATTTCGGCAGCCTTACCTACGAGCAGTACTTC
20 TRBJ2-1 . TRBV27 TRBD2 CASSSDSGRGPFSSYNEQFF TGTGCCAGCAGTTCCGATAGCGGGAGGGGTCCCTTTAGCTCCTACAATGAGCAGTTCTTC
13 TRBJ1-2 . TRBV6-1 . CASSERGGYGYTF TGTGCCAGCAGTGAAAGAGGGGGCTATGGCTACACCTTC
14 TRBJ2-4 . TRBV7-2 TRBD2 CASSLEGTRNIQYF TGTGCCAGCAGCTTAGAGGGGACTAGGAACATTCAGTACTTC
14 TRBJ2-5 few TRBV7-9 TRBD1 CASSGDRDQETQYF TGTGCCAGCAGCGGGGACAGGGACCAAGAGACCCAGTACTTC
19 TRBJ2-3 . TRBV4-2 TRBD2 CASSHPTGTSGSRTDTQYF TGTGCCAGCAGCCACCCAACCGGGACTAGCGGGAGCCGGACAGATACGCAGTATTTT
11 TRBJ2-5 many TRBV5-1 . CASSSTGTQYF TGCGCCAGCAGTTCGACGGGGACCCAGTACTTC
14 TRBJ1-5 few TRBV24-1 . CATSDRRGNQPQHF TGTGCCACCAGTGATCGCCGGGGGAATCAGCCCCAGCATTTT
13 TRBJ2-7 few TRBV12-3/TRBV12-4 . CASSFGEVYEQYF TGTGCCAGCAGTTTTGGGGAGGTCTACGAGCAGTACTTC
16 TRBJ2-7 few TRBV7-2 TRBD2 CASSKGLAGYPYEQYF TGTGCCAGCAGCAAAGGACTAGCGGGATATCCGTACGAGCAGTACTTC
13 TRBJ2-3 many TRBV12-3/TRBV12-4 . CASSRGRADTQYF TGTGCCAGCAGTAGGGGTAGGGCAGATACGCAGTATTTT
16 TRBJ1-5 . TRBV20-1 . CSAIIVQGYSNQPQHF TGCAGTGCTATCATCGTGCAGGGGTATAGCAATCAGCCCCAGCATTTT
16 TRBJ2-1 few TRBV12-3/TRBV12-4 TRBD2 CASSTSGQPALDEQFF TGTGCCAGCAGTACTAGCGGTCAGCCGGCGCTGGATGAGCAGTTCTTC
16 TRBJ2-7 few TRBV5-1 TRBD1 CASSRGDSPHSYEQYF TGCGCCAGCAGCAGAGGGGACAGTCCACACTCCTACGAGCAGTACTTC
14 TRBJ2-7 . TRBV12-3/TRBV12-4 TRBD2 CASSVSGRGYEQYF TGTGCCAGCAGTGTTAGCGGGAGGGGCTACGAGCAGTACTTC
15 TRBJ1-1 few TRBV25-1 . CASRETGFMNTEAFF TGTGCCAGCAGGGAAACAGGGTTTATGAACACTGAAGCTTTCTTT
17 TRBJ2-1 . TRBV20-1 TRBD2 CSARDGRASGTYNEQFF TGCAGTGCTAGAGATGGAAGGGCTAGCGGGACCTACAATGAGCAGTTCTTC
12 TRBJ2-3 few TRBV5-1 . CASRDGGQRQYF TGCGCCAGCAGGGATGGTGGGCAGAGGCAGTATTTT
15 TRBJ2-2 few TRBV24-1 TRBD1 CATSGRTGATGELFF TGTGCCACCAGTGGAAGGACAGGGGCCACCGGGGAGCTGTTTTTT
18 TRBJ2-4 few TRBV28 . CASSLNRFRRGAKNIQYF TGTGCCAGCAGTTTAAACCGCTTCAGACGGGGAGCCAAAAACATTCAGTACTTC
15 TRBJ1-5 few TRBV12-3/TRBV12-4 TRBD1 CASSPSTGVAQPQHF TGTGCCAGCAGTCCTTCCACAGGGGTGGCTCAGCCCCAGCATTTT
12 TRBJ2-5 . TRBV29-1 . CSVAGAGETQYF TGCAGCGTCGCGGGGGCGGGAGAGACCCAGTACTTC
15 TRBJ1-2 once TRBV20-1 . CSAASPGHPNYGYTF TGCAGTGCCGCCTCACCGGGACATCCGAACTATGGCTACACCTTC
15 TRBJ1-1 . TRBV4-1 TRBD1 CASRDWGQGASKAFF TGCGCCAGCAGGGATTGGGGACAGGGGGCTTCCAAAGCTTTCTTT
16 TRBJ2-7 . TRBV14 . CASSQLPGRGSYEQYF TGTGCCAGCAGCCAATTACCGGGAAGGGGGTCCTACGAGCAGTACTTC
15 TRBJ2-3 . TRBV20-1 TRBD1 CSALRTGSDTDTQYF TGCAGTGCCCTGCGGACAGGGTCGGACACAGATACGCAGTATTTT
15 TRBJ1-2 . TRBV12-3/TRBV12-4 . CASSLAGEGNYGYTF TGTGCCAGCAGTTTAGCGGGGGAGGGGAACTATGGCTACACCTTC
11 TRBJ2-5 . TRBV7-2 . CATAEMGTQYF TGTGCCACCGCCGAGATGGGGACCCAGTACTTC
15 TRBJ2-7 . TRBV20-1 TRBD2 CSAISASGSGYEQYF TGCAGTGCTATTTCGGCTAGCGGGAGCGGCTACGAGCAGTACTTC
15 TRBJ1-4 . TRBV7-2 . CASSQGTFGTGKLFF TGTGCCAGCAGCCAAGGGACTTTTGGGACTGGAAAACTGTTTTTT
20 TRBJ2-2 many TRBV12-3/TRBV12-4 TRBD2 CASSLRPRFLAGVYTGELFF TGTGCCAGCAGTTTAAGGCCGAGATTCCTAGCGGGAGTGTACACCGGGGAGCTGTTTTTT
18 TRBJ2-7 . TRBV28 . CASSIEFLSSDDHYEQYF TGTGCCAGCAGTATAGAGTTTCTGAGCTCGGACGACCACTACGAGCAGTACTTC
14 TRBJ2-2 few TRBV11-2 TRBD2 CASSLGLVAGELFF TGTGCCAGCAGCTTGGGACTAGTGGCCGGGGAGCTGTTTTTT
17 TRBJ2-1 few TRBV19 TRBD1 CASSKGGQVSSYNEQFF TGTGCCAGTAGTAAAGGGGGACAGGTGAGCTCCTACAATGAGCAGTTCTTC
14 TRBJ2-4 . TRBV11-1 . CASSNSGAKNIQYF TGTGCCAGCAGCAATTCGGGGGCCAAAAACATTCAGTACTTC